These 12 T cell receptor beta chains were sequenced from one sample in a study of T cell responses to AZD1222 COVID-19 vaccine. Here immunoSEQ multiplex PCR was the method, and the copy in TCRdb shows in-frame clones only, minus some. The data hold about 88,000 clones, with about 90% observed a single time. The specimen was peripheral blood, collected on day 0 of AZD1222 vaccination. The receptors originated from an adult in good health.

The chain employs TRBV27 and TRBJ2-7, with D unresolved. CDR1 and CDR2 from the germline V gene are MNHEY and SMNVEV (reference sequence). V was cut by 6 bases and J by 4 bases, with 10 bases left in between. The CDR3 sequence is 12 residues long. The CDR3 sequence: CASRSMTYEQYF. CDR3 DNA: TGTGCCAGCAGGAGCATGACGTACGAGCAGTACTTC.

This clone was counted between two and nine times. The gene calls are TRBV11-2 and TRBJ2-1; 11 nucleotides agree with TRBD2. The CDR3 has 14 amino acids. V gave up 2 bases and J gave up 6 bases; unmatched junction bases: 0. CDR1 is SGHAT, CDR2 FQNNGV, per germline. CDR3 bases: TGTGCCAGCAGCTTAACTAGCGGGAGCAATGAGCAGTTCTTC. Its protein is CASSLTSGSNEQFF.

The chain recombines TRBV7-9 with TRBJ1-3; D is uncertain. Germline V gives CDR1 SEHNR, CDR2 FQNEAQ (reference sequence). CDR3 size: 18 residues. The V end was cut by 5 bases, the J end by 0 bases, with 20 bases between. For the CDR3, the DNA is TGTGCCAGCAGCCAGTGGGCAGCCATGCCTCTCTCTGGAAACACCATATATTTT. Translating it yields CASSQWAAMPLSGNTIYF.

As DNA, the CDR3 is TGTGCCATCAGTGAGTCGGGTATTGTTAGGGTCAGAGAGACCCAGTACTTC. Translated, it gives CAISESGIVRVRETQYF. This rearrangement joins TRBV10-3 to TRBJ2-5; D remains unclear. The CDR3 has 17 residues. Germline V gives CDR1 ENHRY, CDR2 SYGVKD. Trimming cost V 0 bases and J 4 bases, with 18 bases left between them.

Notes on this clone: This sample includes further DNA sequences coding for the same CDR3. The chain is built from TRBV6-1 and TRBJ1-5; D is ambiguous. Germline CDR1 reads MNHNS; CDR2 reads SASEGT. V was pared by 1 base and J by 2 bases, with 6 bases between. This CDR3 has 14 amino acids. CDR3 sequence (DNA): TGTGCCAGCAGTGAAGGGGGTGGCAATCAGCCCCAGCATTTT. Its protein product is CASSEGGGNQPQHF.

To note about this clone: A junction boundary mismatches the germline segment, possibly from a read error. V and J are TRBV28 and TRBJ2-7; 16 nucleotides agree with TRBD2. CDR1 is MDHEN, CDR2 SYDVKM, per germline. This CDR3 spans 16 amino acids. CDR3 loop: CASSSPGLAGGERMIF. CDR3 bases: TGTGCCAGCAGTTCGCCGGGACTAGCGGGAGGGGAACGAATGATCTTC.

The rearrangement uses TRBV4-3 and TRBJ2-5; maybe TRBD2 (5 bases). With 3 bases removed from V and 0 bases from J, the gap between germline ends came to 8 bases. Germline CDR1 reads LGHNA; CDR2 reads YSLEER. The CDR3 length is 14 residues. The CDR3 region is CASSQWEYQETQYF. CDR3 DNA: TGCGCCAGCAGCCAGTGGGAGTACCAAGAGACCCAGTACTTC.

CDR3 region: CASSERTNSYEQYF. For the CDR3, the DNA is TGTGCCAGCAGTGAGCGGACTAACTCCTACGAGCAGTACTTC. The chain is built from TRBV6-1 and TRBJ2-7, with D perhaps TRBD2 (6 bases). The germline gives CDR1 MNHNS, CDR2 SASEGT. Trimming removed 3 bases at V and 0 bases at J, with 9 bases between. CDR3 length: 14 residues.

J is TRBJ2-5 and V is TRBV6-6; D not certain. This CDR3 spans 16 amino acids. Per the germline V gene, CDR1 is MNHNY and CDR2 is SVGAGI (reference sequence). V gave up 6 bases and J gave up 0 bases, with 17 bases separating them. CDR3 DNA sequence: TGTGCCAGCAGCACCGTTCCTCAATCATACCAAGAGACCCAGTACTTC. Amino acid sequence: CASSTVPQSYQETQYF.

The V gene is TRBV7-9, the J gene TRBJ2-2; no clear D gene. This CDR3 is 13 amino acids long. V lost 5 bases to trimming and J lost 6 bases, with 10 bases between them. Germline V gene sequence: CDR1 SEHNR, CDR2 FQNEAQ (reference sequence). The CDR3 coding sequence is TGTGCCAGCAGCATAGATCATGCCGGGGAGCTGTTTTTT. Protein product: CASSIDHAGELFF.

Only a few counts were recorded for this clone. The J gene is TRBJ2-3, the V gene TRBV28; 10 bases map to TRBD2. The CDR3 sequence is 12 residues long. J was trimmed by 14 bases and V by 2 bases; bases with no gene match: 4. Germline V gene sequence: CDR1 MDHEN, CDR2 SYDVKM. CDR3 residues: CASSLGASGRYF. The CDR3, as DNA: TGTGCCAGCAGTTTAGGTGCTAGCGGGAGGTATTTT.

This chain uses TRBV28 with TRBJ2-7; D unresolved. The CDR3 loop spans 15 amino acids. Germline V lookup: CDR1 MDHEN, CDR2 SYDVKM. The ends were cut back, 2 bases at V and 0 bases at J, with 11 bases in the middle. The CDR3 loop reads CASSLEMSLSYEQYF. In DNA, the CDR3 is TGTGCCAGCAGTTTAGAAATGAGTCTCTCCTACGAGCAGTACTTC.